This is a list of T cell receptor beta chains from one sample in a study of T cell responses to AZD1222 COVID-19 vaccine. Profiled with immunoSEQ multiplex PCR; TCRdb holds only in-frame clones, not every one. The data hold approximately 110,000 clones, with approximately 86% observed a single time. The source was peripheral blood, collected on day 0 of AZD1222 vaccination. The source is an adult in good health. Each CDR3 is given with its conserved first and last residue. The D gene is left open where the match is weak. Rows may omit the clone size; those that give it use once, few, many or a size class.

v_call: TRBV2; j_call: TRBJ2-7; clone_size: few; d_call: NA; cdr3_aa: CASSEGVYEQYF; cdr3_nt: TGTGCCAGCAGTGAGGGCGTCTACGAGCAGTACTTC
v_call: TRBV5-6; j_call: TRBJ1-1; clone_size: NA; d_call: NA; cdr3_aa: CASSLGQGWNTEAFF; cdr3_nt: TGTGCCAGCAGCTTGGGGCAGGGATGGAACACTGAAGCTTTCTTT
v_call: TRBV7-6; j_call: TRBJ2-1; clone_size: NA; d_call: NA; cdr3_aa: CASSPREGAEQFF; cdr3_nt: TGTGCCAGCAGCCCCCGGGAGGGGGCGGAGCAGTTCTTC
v_call: TRBV28; j_call: TRBJ2-7; clone_size: NA; d_call: NA; cdr3_aa: CASSRRNPYEQYF; cdr3_nt: TGTGCCAGCAGCCGAAGAAACCCCTACGAGCAGTACTTC
v_call: TRBV7-9; j_call: TRBJ1-1; clone_size: NA; d_call: NA; cdr3_aa: CASTRTQVFRGEAFF; cdr3_nt: TGTGCCAGCACCCGAACCCAGGTCTTTAGGGGAGAAGCTTTCTTT
v_call: TRBV11-3; j_call: TRBJ2-5; clone_size: NA; d_call: NA; cdr3_aa: CASSPGEGRGKTQYF; cdr3_nt: TGTGCCAGCAGCCCAGGGGAGGGCAGGGGAAAGACCCAGTACTTC
v_call: TRBV28; j_call: TRBJ2-3; clone_size: NA; d_call: TRBD2; cdr3_aa: CASSPPGVVAGGTDTQYF; cdr3_nt: TGTGCCAGCAGTCCCCCTGGGGTGGTAGCGGGGGGCACAGATACGCAGTATTTT
v_call: TRBV9; j_call: TRBJ1-1; clone_size: NA; d_call: TRBD1; cdr3_aa: CASSVSGTGAGQGRGNTEAFF; cdr3_nt: TGTGCCAGCAGCGTTTCGGGTACGGGCGCCGGACAGGGAAGAGGGAACACTGAAGCTTTCTTT
v_call: TRBV28; j_call: TRBJ1-1; clone_size: few; d_call: TRBD1; cdr3_aa: CASSTRTGSMNTEAFF; cdr3_nt: TGTGCCAGCAGCACGAGGACAGGCAGCATGAACACTGAAGCTTTCTTT
v_call: TRBV4-2; j_call: TRBJ1-2; clone_size: NA; d_call: TRBD1; cdr3_aa: CASSQSLGQGASGYTF; cdr3_nt: TGTGCCAGCAGCCAATCCCTCGGACAGGGGGCCTCTGGCTACACCTTC
v_call: TRBV28; j_call: TRBJ1-1; clone_size: NA; d_call: TRBD1; cdr3_aa: CASSLWRGPNTEAFF; cdr3_nt: TGTGCCAGCAGTTTGTGGAGGGGGCCGAACACTGAAGCTTTCTTT
v_call: TRBV5-1; j_call: TRBJ1-4; clone_size: NA; d_call: TRBD1; cdr3_aa: CASSFRGHRDRFATNEKLFF; cdr3_nt: TGCGCCAGCAGCTTCAGGGGTCACAGGGACAGGTTCGCAACTAATGAAAAACTGTTTTTT
v_call: TRBV27; j_call: TRBJ1-1; clone_size: NA; d_call: NA; cdr3_aa: CASSDRSGFTEAFF; cdr3_nt: TGTGCCAGCAGTGACAGGTCGGGCTTCACTGAAGCTTTCTTT
v_call: TRBV12-1; j_call: TRBJ2-7; clone_size: NA; d_call: NA; cdr3_aa: CASATAYEQYF; cdr3_nt: TGTGCCAGTGCGACAGCCTACGAGCAGTACTTC
v_call: TRBV7-9; j_call: TRBJ2-4; clone_size: few; d_call: NA; cdr3_aa: CASSASREPKNIQYF; cdr3_nt: TGTGCCAGCAGCGCCTCCCGGGAGCCCAAAAACATTCAGTACTTC
v_call: TRBV6-1; j_call: TRBJ1-1; clone_size: NA; d_call: TRBD1; cdr3_aa: CASSEGGQGSAEAFF; cdr3_nt: TGTGCCAGCAGTGAAGGAGGACAGGGCTCGGCTGAAGCTTTCTTT
v_call: TRBV5-8; j_call: TRBJ1-2; clone_size: NA; d_call: NA; cdr3_aa: CASSLSDSGGYTF; cdr3_nt: TGTGCCAGCAGCTTGTCGGATTCCGGTGGCTACACCTTC
v_call: TRBV5-6; j_call: TRBJ1-5; clone_size: NA; d_call: NA; cdr3_aa: CASSLALGSNQPQHF; cdr3_nt: TGTGCCAGCAGCTTGGCCTTGGGGAGCAATCAGCCCCAGCATTTT
v_call: TRBV5-1; j_call: TRBJ1-2; clone_size: NA; d_call: NA; cdr3_aa: CASSRGVGEGFYGYTF; cdr3_nt: TGCGCCAGCAGCAGAGGGGTCGGCGAGGGATTTTATGGCTACACCTTC
v_call: TRBV6-5; j_call: TRBJ2-2; clone_size: NA; d_call: NA; cdr3_aa: CASSYGRVLDGGELFF; cdr3_nt: TGTGCCAGCAGTTACGGACGGGTTCTGGATGGCGGGGAGCTGTTTTTT
v_call: TRBV28; j_call: TRBJ1-2; clone_size: NA; d_call: NA; cdr3_aa: CASISQGFTKAYGYTF; cdr3_nt: TGTGCCAGCATCTCCCAAGGATTCACGAAGGCCTATGGCTACACCTTC
v_call: TRBV11-3; j_call: TRBJ1-3; clone_size: NA; d_call: TRBD1; cdr3_aa: CASSLSGQVISSGNTIYF; cdr3_nt: TGTGCCAGCAGCTTGTCGGGACAGGTCATATCCTCTGGAAACACCATATATTTT
v_call: TRBV28; j_call: TRBJ1-5; clone_size: NA; d_call: TRBD1; cdr3_aa: CASTQTGSGNQPQHF; cdr3_nt: TGTGCCAGCACCCAGACAGGGAGTGGCAATCAGCCCCAGCATTTT
v_call: TRBV6-2/TRBV6-3; j_call: TRBJ2-3; clone_size: NA; d_call: NA; cdr3_aa: CASSQVVTDTQYF; cdr3_nt: TGTGCCAGCAGTCAAGTCGTCACAGATACGCAGTATTTT
v_call: TRBV7-9; j_call: TRBJ1-6; clone_size: NA; d_call: NA; cdr3_aa: CASSLDGVHNSPLHF; cdr3_nt: TGTGCCAGCAGCTTAGATGGGGTTCATAATTCACCCCTCCACTTT
v_call: TRBV7-2; j_call: TRBJ1-2; clone_size: NA; d_call: NA; cdr3_aa: CASSPRQVNYGYTF; cdr3_nt: TGTGCCAGCAGCCCTCGACAGGTTAACTATGGCTACACCTTC
v_call: TRBV7-8; j_call: TRBJ1-2; clone_size: NA; d_call: TRBD1; cdr3_aa: CASSVTVRGPYGYTF; cdr3_nt: TGTGCCAGCAGCGTAACAGTCAGGGGGCCCTATGGCTACACCTTC
v_call: TRBV15; j_call: TRBJ1-2; clone_size: once; d_call: NA; cdr3_aa: CATSRDANKDGYGYTF; cdr3_nt: TGTGCCACCAGCAGAGATGCGAATAAGGACGGCTATGGCTACACCTTC
v_call: TRBV6-5; j_call: TRBJ1-5; clone_size: NA; d_call: TRBD1; cdr3_aa: CASNRDRGFQPQHF; cdr3_nt: TGTGCCAGCAACCGGGACAGGGGGTTTCAGCCCCAGCATTTT
v_call: TRBV2; j_call: TRBJ2-5; clone_size: NA; d_call: NA; cdr3_aa: CASYTGETQYF; cdr3_nt: TGTGCCAGCTACACCGGCGAGACCCAGTACTTC
v_call: TRBV6-2/TRBV6-3; j_call: TRBJ1-1; clone_size: NA; d_call: NA; cdr3_aa: CASSYVVGEAFF; cdr3_nt: TGTGCCAGCAGTTACGTGGTGGGTGAAGCTTTCTTT
v_call: TRBV24-1; j_call: TRBJ1-6; clone_size: NA; d_call: NA; cdr3_aa: CATPSTGRPLHF; cdr3_nt: TGTGCCACCCCCTCAACGGGCCGTCCCCTCCACTTT
v_call: TRBV10-3; j_call: TRBJ1-4; clone_size: NA; d_call: TRBD1; cdr3_aa: CAISESGTGKTNEKLFF; cdr3_nt: TGTGCCATCAGTGAGTCGGGGACAGGCAAGACTAATGAAAAACTGTTTTTT
v_call: TRBV11-3; j_call: TRBJ2-1; clone_size: NA; d_call: NA; cdr3_aa: CASSLQGSSYNEQFF; cdr3_nt: TGTGCCAGCAGCCTACAGGGATCCTCCTACAATGAGCAGTTCTTC
v_call: TRBV12-3/TRBV12-4; j_call: TRBJ2-1; clone_size: NA; d_call: NA; cdr3_aa: CASGWGDEQFF; cdr3_nt: TGTGCCAGTGGATGGGGGGATGAGCAGTTCTTC
v_call: TRBV10-3; j_call: TRBJ1-2; clone_size: NA; d_call: NA; cdr3_aa: CAISESGGAVYGYTF; cdr3_nt: TGTGCCATCAGTGAGTCTGGGGGGGCTGTTTATGGCTACACCTTC
v_call: TRBV19; j_call: TRBJ2-5; clone_size: NA; d_call: NA; cdr3_aa: CASSIVGRETQYF; cdr3_nt: TGTGCCAGTAGTATAGTGGGGAGGGAGACCCAGTACTTC
v_call: TRBV5-1; j_call: TRBJ2-2; clone_size: few; d_call: TRBD2; cdr3_aa: CASSLRGTTNTGELFF; cdr3_nt: TGCGCCAGCAGCTTAAGAGGGACTACTAACACCGGGGAGCTGTTTTTT
v_call: TRBV29-1; j_call: TRBJ2-1; clone_size: NA; d_call: TRBD2; cdr3_aa: CSVAGGVVEQFF; cdr3_nt: TGCAGCGTTGCGGGGGGGGTAGTTGAGCAGTTCTTC
v_call: TRBV27; j_call: TRBJ1-3; clone_size: NA; d_call: NA; cdr3_aa: CASSTGPSGNTIYF; cdr3_nt: TGTGCCAGCAGCACAGGGCCCTCTGGAAACACCATATATTTT
v_call: TRBV6-5; j_call: TRBJ1-5; clone_size: once; d_call: NA; cdr3_aa: CASSLDHNQPQHF; cdr3_nt: TGTGCCAGCAGTTTAGACCACAATCAGCCCCAGCATTTT
v_call: TRBV28; j_call: TRBJ1-5; clone_size: NA; d_call: NA; cdr3_aa: CASGGGLGPQHF; cdr3_nt: TGTGCCAGCGGGGGAGGTTTGGGGCCCCAGCATTTT
v_call: TRBV10-1; j_call: TRBJ2-3; clone_size: NA; d_call: TRBD1; cdr3_aa: CASSERGQGAIDTQYF; cdr3_nt: TGCGCCAGCAGTGAAAGAGGCCAGGGGGCTATAGATACGCAGTATTTT
v_call: TRBV7-2; j_call: TRBJ2-1; clone_size: NA; d_call: TRBD2; cdr3_aa: CASSPSGGSPYEQFF; cdr3_nt: TGTGCCAGCAGCCCCAGCGGGGGGAGTCCGTATGAGCAGTTCTTC
v_call: TRBV14; j_call: TRBJ2-7; clone_size: NA; d_call: NA; cdr3_aa: CASRVRNSYEQYF; cdr3_nt: TGTGCCAGCCGAGTTCGAAACTCCTACGAGCAGTACTTC
v_call: TRBV7-2; j_call: TRBJ2-7; clone_size: NA; d_call: TRBD1; cdr3_aa: CASRWTGTYEQYF; cdr3_nt: TGTGCCAGCAGGTGGACAGGGACGTACGAGCAGTACTTC
v_call: TRBV6-2/TRBV6-3; j_call: TRBJ2-5; clone_size: NA; d_call: NA; cdr3_aa: CASSQGRKETQYF; cdr3_nt: TGTGCCAGCAGTCAGGGTAGGAAAGAGACCCAGTACTTC
v_call: TRBV28; j_call: TRBJ1-2; clone_size: NA; d_call: TRBD1; cdr3_aa: CASSPLGGHYGYTF; cdr3_nt: TGTGCCAGCAGCCCACTAGGGGGCCACTATGGCTACACCTTC
v_call: TRBV11-3; j_call: TRBJ1-1; clone_size: few; d_call: NA; cdr3_aa: CASSLRRNTEAFF; cdr3_nt: TGTGCCAGCAGCTTGAGAAGGAACACTGAAGCTTTCTTT
v_call: TRBV7-9; j_call: TRBJ1-2; clone_size: NA; d_call: NA; cdr3_aa: CASSQAGLDRYTF; cdr3_nt: TGTGCCAGCAGCCAGGCAGGGTTGGATCGCTACACCTTC
v_call: TRBV29-1; j_call: TRBJ2-1; clone_size: NA; d_call: NA; cdr3_aa: CSVERFSYNEQFF; cdr3_nt: TGCAGCGTTGAGAGGTTCTCCTACAATGAGCAGTTCTTC
v_call: TRBV29-1; j_call: TRBJ1-2; clone_size: few; d_call: TRBD1; cdr3_aa: CSVVSGTGGANGYTF; cdr3_nt: TGCAGCGTGGTATCCGGGACAGGGGGCGCCAATGGCTACACCTTC
v_call: TRBV5-5; j_call: TRBJ1-2; clone_size: NA; d_call: NA; cdr3_aa: CASSSPGVGGYTF; cdr3_nt: TGTGCCAGCAGCTCACCGGGAGTCGGTGGCTACACCTTC
v_call: TRBV27; j_call: TRBJ2-1; clone_size: NA; d_call: TRBD1; cdr3_aa: CASSPWTARDRNEQFF; cdr3_nt: TGTGCCAGCAGTCCTTGGACAGCGCGGGACAGGAATGAGCAGTTCTTC
v_call: TRBV7-3; j_call: TRBJ1-1; clone_size: NA; d_call: NA; cdr3_aa: CASSDQVNTEAFF; cdr3_nt: TGTGCCAGCAGCGACCAGGTGAACACTGAAGCTTTCTTT